Listed here are 2 T cell receptor beta chains from one sample, sequenced in a study of cytomegalovirus exposure and HLA in healthy donors (dated by TCRdb to between 2016 and 2019). Libraries were built with the immunoSEQ multiplex PCR assay. For the multiplex PCR, a mixture combining 60 forward primers for TCR Vbeta segments and 13 reverse primers for TCR Jbeta segments was used. Here the immuneACCESS table is served through TCRdb, limited to in-frame sequences with V and J called. Missing clones are a known gap in these copies; in checked studies unresolved V genes cover under half, and the rest lacks a known reason. Counted in this sample were some 180,000 clones; roughly 80% of them appeared once. The top ten constitute about 1.4% of the sample. Sequenced: PBMCs. The source of these receptors is a girl aged 10 to 17 in good health and CMV-seropositive.

This rearrangement joins TRBV27 to TRBJ2-7; D is perhaps TRBD2 (7 bases). Germline V gene sequence: CDR1 MNHEY, CDR2 SMNVEV (reference sequence). The CDR3 is 14 residues long. V lost 4 bases and J 3 bases, leaving 13 bases between the germline ends. CDR3 nucleotide sequence: TGTGCCAGCAGTTCCGCGGGGGCCGACTACGAGCAGTACTTC. Protein sequence: CASSSAGADYEQYF.

The table lists this clone with a few counts. This chain links TRBV10-3 with TRBJ2-7, with D possibly TRBD2 on 6 matching bases. The CDR3 is made up of 15 amino acids. Germline values: CDR1 ENHRY, CDR2 SYGVKD. V was clipped by 2 bases and J by 1 base, with 12 bases between them. The CDR3 sequence: CAISELGGLSYEQYF. DNA of the CDR3: TGTGCCATCAGTGAGCTTGGGGGGTTATCCTACGAGCAGTACTTC.